Shown below are 20 T cell receptor beta chains from a single sample sequenced in a study of shared clonotypes between healthy human individuals (TCRdb year 2020). The library was made by the immunoSEQ multiplex PCR assay. Held by TCRdb, this immuneACCESS table contains in-frame sequences only and omits some clones. Under half of the omission traces to an unresolved V gene where checked; the cause of the rest is unknown. The sample records more than 400,000 clones, about 95% of which are singletons. The ten largest clones capture roughly 0.06% of the sample. Sequenced sample: naive CD4+ T cells sorted from blood. What this sample's cell subset or site label stands for: CD45RA+ positively selected. These receptors all stem from a woman aged 25 to 39 in good health.

V is TRBV11-3 and J is TRBJ2-7; tentative D call: TRBD1 (6 bases). The CDR3 is made up of 14 amino acids. Per the germline V gene, CDR1 is SGHNT and CDR2 is YENEEA. V was trimmed by 3 bases and J by 5 bases, leaving 14 bases between them. DNA of the CDR3: TGTGCCAGCAGCTTCAGGGGTCCCATTGACGAGCAGTACTTC. The encoded protein is CASSFRGPIDEQYF.

Concerning this clone: At one boundary the junction diverges from the germline segment, which might be a read error. The chain uses TRBV2 and TRBJ2-3; the D gene is possibly TRBD2 (5 bases). CDR1 SNHLY and CDR2 FYNNEI come from the germline V gene. The CDR3 runs to 15 residues. The CDR3 nucleotides are TGTACCAGTAACCGAAACGGCGGGAGCACAGATACGCAGTATTTT. This encodes CTSNRNGGSTDTQYF.

The J gene is TRBJ2-5, the V gene TRBV7-2, with TRBD2 identical over 11 bases. The J call is doubtful: the DNA matches TRBJ2-7 better. This CDR3 has 18 residues. The germline V gene has CDR1 SGHTA and CDR2 FQGNSA. CDR3 sequence: CASSPPASGRPSSYEQYF. As DNA, the CDR3 is TGTGCCAGCAGCCCCCCCGCTAGCGGGAGGCCAAGCTCCTACGAGCAGTACTTC.

This chain joins TRBV10-3 and TRBJ1-6; D not certain. The V end was cut by 2 bases, the J end by 7 bases, with 6 bases between. Germline CDR1 is ENHRY and CDR2 is SYGVKD. The CDR3 has 13 residues. For the CDR3, the DNA is TGTGCCATCAGTGAGGTGGGGAATTCACCCCTCCACTTT. Translated, it gives CAISEVGNSPLHF.

The J gene is TRBJ1-4, the V gene TRBV4-1, with TRBD1 identical over 8 bases. J lost 5 bases, V lost 5 bases, and 7 bases had no gene match. The CDR3 has 15 residues. Germline CDR1 is MGHRA and CDR2 is YSYEKL. The CDR3 nucleotides are TGCGCCAGCAGCAGACCGGACAGGGTGAATGAAAAACTGTTTTTT. Translating gives CASSRPDRVNEKLFF.

This sequence joins TRBV20-1 and TRBJ2-5; tentatively, D is TRBD1 (6 bases). The CDR3 sequence is 10 residues long. CDR1 DFQATT and CDR2 SNEGSKA come from the germline V gene (reference sequence). With 6 bases removed from V and 13 bases from J, the gap between germline ends came to 15 bases. CDR3 sequence reads: CSAQGPASYF. The CDR3 DNA reads TGCAGTGCCCAGGGGCCGGCTTCGTACTTC.

The chain joins TRBV28 to TRBJ2-7; 10 bases are a match to TRBD2. This CDR3 contains 15 residues. Germline loops: CDR1 MDHEN, CDR2 SYDVKM. The junction had 11 bases not matched to a gene; V was cut back by 6 bases and J by 6 bases. CDR3 sequence (DNA): TGTGCCAGCAGGGCTAGCGGGAGAGGAGCCTCCGAGCAGTACTTC. It is translated as CASRASGRGASEQYF. Full variable domain (remainder filled in from reference TRBV28 and TRBJ2-7): DVKVTQSSRYLVKRTGEKVFLECVQDMDHENMFWYRQDPGLGLRLIYFSYDVKMKEKGDIPEGYSVSREKKERFSLILESASTNQTSMYLCASRASGRGASEQYFGPGTRLTVT.

The rearrangement uses TRBV7-2 and TRBJ2-7; TRBD2 is a possible D gene (6 bases). Germline V lookup: CDR1 SGHTA, CDR2 FQGNSA. V lost 3 bases, J lost 3 bases, and 21 bases lay in between. The CDR3 covers 17 residues. The CDR3: CASSFVGGPLNFYEQYF. The CDR3 DNA follows: TGTGCCAGCAGCTTCGTGGGAGGTCCCTTAAATTTCTACGAGCAGTACTTC.

V is TRBV7-8 and J is TRBJ1-4; 8 positions match TRBD1. V shed 5 bases and J 6 bases; nucleotides not matched to a gene: 11. The CDR3 contains 16 residues. Germline loops: CDR1 SGHVS, CDR2 FQNEAQ. Here the CDR3 DNA reads TGTGCCAGCAGCCCAGTGATTGGACAGGGTGATGAAAAACTGTTTTTT. It yields the protein CASSPVIGQGDEKLFF.

This rearrangement joins TRBV7-9 to TRBJ2-2; 8 bases are a match to TRBD2. Germline CDR1 SEHNR, CDR2 FQNEAQ (reference sequence). The CDR3 is 15 amino acids. The V gene end was trimmed by 4 bases and the J gene end by 5 bases; junction bases not matched to a gene: 6. CDR3 residues: CASSSSGSRTGELFF. The CDR3 nucleotides are TGTGCCAGCAGCTCGAGCGGGAGTCGGACCGGGGAGCTGTTTTTT.

On this clone itself: The sample contains more than one DNA sequence encoding this CDR3. The rearrangement uses TRBV5-1 and TRBJ1-5; the D is unclear. The V end was cut by 0 bases, the J end by 0 bases, with 7 bases between. Germline V gene data show CDR1 as SGHRS and CDR2 as YFSETQ. This CDR3 region has 15 residues. The CDR3 bases are TGCGCCAGCAGCTTGGGCGTTTATAGCAATCAGCCCCAGCATTTT. Encoded protein: CASSLGVYSNQPQHF.

This clone was seen only once. This chain links TRBV28 with TRBJ2-7, with D unresolved. V shed 6 bases and J shed 3 bases, with 18 bases lying between them. Germline CDR1 and CDR2: MDHEN and SYDVKM. The CDR3 spans 15 residues. CDR3 sequence (DNA): TGTGCCAGCAGCCCACCGACGGGTACGAACTACGAGCAGTACTTC. Amino acid sequence: CASSPPTGTNYEQYF.

This chain uses TRBV11-2 with TRBJ1-1; D is undetermined. The germline V gene encodes CDR1 SGHAT and CDR2 FQNNGV. The V gene lost 2 bases and the J gene lost 0 bases, with 16 bases spanning the gap. The CDR3 spans 17 residues. CDR3: CASSLPWTRTVNTEAFF. For the CDR3, the DNA is TGTGCCAGCAGCTTACCCTGGACTCGGACGGTGAACACTGAAGCTTTCTTT.

The genes are TRBV7-9 and TRBJ1-3, with D maybe TRBD1 (5 bases). Germline V gene lookup returns CDR1 SEHNR and CDR2 FQNEAQ (reference sequence). This CDR3 has 15 amino acids. The ends were cut back, 5 bases at V and 4 bases at J, with 15 bases in the middle. The CDR3 region is CASSGTGRGGNTIYF. The CDR3 nucleotides are TGTGCCAGCAGCGGAACAGGTCGAGGAGGAAACACCATATATTTT.

This chain links TRBV6-4 with TRBJ2-1; the D is unclear. Germline CDR1 reads MRHNA; CDR2 reads SNTAGT. This CDR3 has 14 residues. Deletions cut 6 bases from V and 0 bases from J, with 9 bases between. In DNA form, the CDR3 reads TGTGCCAGCAGAGGTGAGAGCTCCTACAATGAGCAGTTCTTC. It yields the protein CASRGESSYNEQFF.

The J gene is TRBJ1-2, the V gene TRBV10-1; maybe TRBD1 (6 bases). Looked up from germline, CDR1 is WNHNN and CDR2 is SYGVQD (reference sequence). The CDR3 extends over 13 amino acids. V lost 6 bases to trimming and J lost 4 bases, with 12 bases between them. CDR3 in amino acids: CASRAGEGYGYTF. CDR3 coding DNA: TGCGCCAGCAGAGCAGGGGAGGGCTATGGCTACACCTTC.

The chain combines TRBV5-4 with TRBJ1-1, with D tentatively TRBD1 (6 bases). This CDR3 is 12 amino acids long. Per the germline V gene, CDR1 is SGHNT and CDR2 is YYREEE (reference sequence). The germline V and J ends were trimmed by 4 bases and 5 bases, with 9 bases remaining between them. CDR3 DNA sequence: TGTGCCAGCAGCGGACAGAGAACTGAAGCTTTCTTT. Residues: CASSGQRTEAFF.

V usage is TRBV28 and J usage is TRBJ2-7; tentatively, D is TRBD1 or TRBD2 (5 bases each). Germline values: CDR1 MDHEN, CDR2 SYDVKM. This CDR3 contains 14 residues. Trimming took 5 bases from V and 2 from J, leaving 13 bases between them. CDR3 sequence reads: CASSPGDVTYEQYF. The CDR3 coding sequence is TGTGCCAGCAGTCCCGGGGACGTTACCTACGAGCAGTACTTC.

The chain combines TRBV13 with TRBJ1-1, with 7 bases identical to TRBD1. Trimming cost V 1 base and J 4 bases; bases outside gene matches: 9. The CDR3 totals 16 residues. CDR1 and CDR2 from the germline V gene are PRHDT and FYEKMQ (reference sequence). The CDR3 sequence: CASSLDTGVWSTEAFF. CDR3 nucleotide sequence: TGTGCCAGCAGCTTAGATACAGGGGTTTGGAGCACTGAAGCTTTCTTT.

The chain has TRBV6-1 and TRBJ1-6; D call uncertain. CDR3 length equals 14 residues. Germline values: CDR1 MNHNS, CDR2 SASEGT. Trimming stripped 3 bases from V and 6 bases from J, with 9 bases between. The CDR3 DNA reads as TGTGCCAGCAGTGAGTTCGACGGTAATTCACCCCTCCACTTT. Translating it yields CASSEFDGNSPLHF.